This T cell receptor beta chain appears in the sequencing data of a study of T cell changes during pregnancy in multiple sclerosis. The CDR3 has 16 residues. The germline V gene encodes CDR1 LNHDA and CDR2 SQIVND (reference sequence). Concerning this clone: At one boundary the junction diverges from the germline segment, which might be a read error.

Only in-frame clones appear in the TCRdb table, and some are missing; sequencing was by immunoSEQ multiplex PCR. Of 100,000 to 140,000 clones in the sample, less than 95% were seen once. This TCR derives from a female donor in good health, enrolled as a control in a pregnancy study. The chain combines TRBV19 with TRBJ2-1, with a tentative D call TRBD2 (6 bases). The sample was peripheral blood, taken in the third trimester of pregnancy. The CDR3 region is CASKRGGTQAYDEQFF. The CDR3 DNA is TGTGCCAGTAAGCGCGGCGGGACCCAAGCCTACGATGAGCAGTTCTTC. Looking up the rest from reference TRBV19 and TRBJ2-1 gives the full variable domain: DGGITQSPKYLFRKEGQNVTLSCEQNLNHDAMYWYRQDPGQGLRLIYYSQIVNDFQKGDIAEGYSVSREKKESFPLTVTSAQKNPTAFYLCASKRGGTQAYDEQFFGPGTRLTVL.